The 10 T cell receptor beta chains below were found in one sample sequenced in a study of T cells in Graves' hyperthyroidism and ophthalmopathy. RNA transcripts yielded amplified TCR beta CDR3 regions. First-round RT-PCR with HTBI primers amplified the TCR CDR3 region. TCRdb passed the multiplex PCR reads through MiXCR, listing each CDR3 protein once. The sample gives about 180,000 distinct CDR3 sequences, over 15% of which show up once; roughly 30% is in the top ten. Sequenced material: blood. Source of these receptors: a woman between 45 and 60 years old with Graves' hyperthyroidism.

This clonotype was observed at least ten times. V usage is TRBV3-1 and J usage is TRBJ2-5; 7 bases fit TRBD2. Unmatched junction bases numbered 9, after V lost 0 bases and J lost 8 bases. The CDR3 consists of 15 residues. Looked up from germline, CDR1 is LGHDT and CDR2 is YNNKEL (reference sequence). CDR3 region: CASSQDPSGKRTQYF. CDR3 nucleotides: TGTGCCAGCAGCCAAGATCCGAGCGGGAAGAGAACCCAGTACTTC.

This clonotype was seen only a few times. The chain has TRBV7-9 and TRBJ2-7; D is tentatively TRBD1 or TRBD2 (5 bases each). The CDR3 is 13 residues long. Trimming shortened V by 2 bases and J by 5 bases, and 10 bases separated the two germline ends. Germline V gene data show CDR1 as SEHNR and CDR2 as FQNEAQ (reference sequence). Here the CDR3 reads CASSLLGDHEQYF. In nucleotides, the CDR3 is TGTGCCAGCAGCTTACTAGGGGACCACGAGCAGTACTTC.

In its sample, this clonotype was seen many times. The chain carries TRBV29-1 and TRBJ2-1; 10 bases line up with TRBD2. J gave up 6 bases and V 6 bases, and 8 bases lay outside the gene matches. There are 14 residues in the CDR3. The V gene's germline CDR1 is SQVTM and CDR2 ANQGSEA. This chain's CDR3 is CSVVLAGKPNEQFF. The CDR3 coding sequence is TGCAGCGTGGTACTAGCGGGGAAACCCAATGAGCAGTTCTTC.

This clonotype was detected many times. The genes are TRBV6-2 or TRBV6-3 and TRBJ2-5, with 10 bases lining up with TRBD2. CDR3 length equals 16 residues. V dropped 0 bases and J dropped 3; count of bases not matched to a gene: 4. The germline V gene encodes CDR1 MNHEY and CDR2 SVGEGT. In DNA, the CDR3 is TGTGCCAGCAGTTACTCAACTAGCGGGGAAAAAGAGACCCAGTACTTC. Amino acids: CASSYSTSGEKETQYF.

In this sample, this clonotype turned up many times. The chain uses TRBV15 and TRBJ1-2; 8 bases align to TRBD1. Per the germline V gene, CDR1 is LNHNV and CDR2 is YYDKDF (reference sequence). This CDR3 region has 15 residues. Germline trimming cut 0 bases from V and 8 bases from J; bases unmatched to any gene: 8. The CDR3 region is CATSRDRTGSGGYTF. CDR3 sequence (DNA): TGTGCCACCAGCAGAGATAGGACAGGGAGTGGAGGCTACACCTTC.

The table lists this clonotype with many counts. The rearrangement joins TRBV3-1 to TRBJ2-1; 9 bases are shared with TRBD2. Unmatched junction bases numbered 8, after V lost 0 bases and J lost 5 bases. Per germline, CDR1 LGHDT and CDR2 YNNKEL (reference sequence). The CDR3 is 17 amino acids. The CDR3 sequence is CASSQDAPGLADNEQFF. CDR3 bases: TGTGCCAGCAGCCAAGATGCTCCGGGACTAGCTGACAATGAGCAGTTCTTC.

This clonotype has a count of ten or more. This chain links TRBV6-1 with TRBJ1-2; D gene ambiguous. Germline V gene sequence: CDR1 MNHNS, CDR2 SASEGT. V was trimmed by 1 base and J by 0 bases, leaving 12 bases between them. The CDR3 totals 16 residues. The CDR3 region has the DNA TGTGCCAGCAGTGAAGACACGGTTCCTACTAACTATGGCTACACCTTC. It is translated as CASSEDTVPTNYGYTF.

In the case of this clonotype: A much larger clone is a single base away; this may be a read error. The V call is TRBV10-3, the J call TRBJ2-1, with 12 positions matching TRBD2. The germline CDR1 and CDR2 sequences are ENHRY and SYGVKD. The CDR3 sequence is 13 residues long. The CDR3 DNA reads as TGTGCCATCGGACTAGCGGGGAACAATGGGCAGTTCTTC. Protein: CAIGLAGNNGQFF.

This clonotype has ten or more counts. The gene calls are TRBV28 and TRBJ1-3; D is unresolved. Between the trimmed V and J ends, which lost 5 bases and 0 bases, there was a span of 11 bases. The germline V gene has CDR1 MDHEN and CDR2 SYDVKM. The CDR3 length is 15 residues. The CDR3 DNA reads as TGTGCCAGCAGTCTATTATACAGCTCTGGAAACACCATATATTTT. Translation: CASSLLYSSGNTIYF.

The V call is TRBV18, the J call TRBJ2-1; TRBD1 agrees at 9 bases. This CDR3 region has 13 residues. J was trimmed by 9 bases and V by 3 bases; bases with no gene match: 3. Per germline, CDR1 KGHSH and CDR2 LQKENI. The CDR3 spells CASSPGDRAEQFF. In nucleotides, the CDR3 is TGTGCCAGCTCACCCGGGGACAGGGCTGAGCAGTTCTTC.